Presented here are 21 T cell receptor beta chains from one specimen sequenced in a study of T-cell reconstitution after alpha-beta-depleted transplantation in children. A library of TCRbeta sequences, prepared with unique molecular identifiers, was generated. MiXCR, run by TCRdb on the PCR reads, gives a single entry per CDR3 protein. This table has 700,000 to 950,000 distinct CDR3 sequences, around 17% appearing once. The sequencing here drew on PBMCs, mostly from graft donor cells, taken 360 days after TCRalphabeta/CD19-depleted stem cell transplant. The receptors originated from a male patient under 18 who had a stem cell transplant for acute lymphoblastic leukemia, so the T cells may come from the graft donor.

The rearrangement uses TRBV2 and TRBJ2-3; tentative D call: TRBD2 (6 bases). The CDR3 sequence is 13 residues long. In germline, CDR1 is SNHLY, CDR2 FYNNEI. V lost 6 bases and J lost 2, with 9 bases in between. This chain's CDR3 is CASRRDVTDTQYF. The DNA of the CDR3 is TGTGCCAGCAGGCGGGATGTCACAGATACGCAGTATTTT.

A note on this clonotype: One junction end does not reproduce the germline sequence, and a read error may be involved. CDR3 region: CSAIYGSSYQQYF. In DNA, the CDR3 is TGCAGTGCTATCTACGGTTCTTCCTACCAGCAGTACTTC. The chain uses TRBV20-1 and TRBJ2-7, with D unclear. CDR1 is DFQATT, CDR2 SNEGSKA, per germline (reference sequence). The length of the CDR3 is 13 residues.

There are a few counts of this clonotype. V gene TRBV10-3 combines with J gene TRBJ2-1, with 13 bases fitting TRBD2. CDR1 is ENHRY, CDR2 SYGVKD, per germline. The CDR3 covers 17 residues. J lost 5 bases, V lost 10 bases, and 14 bases had no gene match. The CDR3 protein is CATRSGLAGVSHNEQFF. Here the CDR3 DNA reads TGTGCCACGAGATCCGGACTAGCGGGAGTATCCCACAATGAGCAGTTCTTC.

The table lists this clonotype with a few counts. V and J are TRBV6-5 and TRBJ2-3, with D perhaps matching TRBD2 (6 bases). Germline loops: CDR1 MNHEY, CDR2 SVGAGI. V was cut by 6 bases and J by 6 bases, with 10 bases left in between. The CDR3 sequence is 12 residues long. Here the CDR3 DNA reads TGTGCCAGCAGCGCTCGGGGGGATACGCAGTATTTT. The encoded protein is CASSARGDTQYF.

The genes are TRBV5-1 and TRBJ2-1, with D perhaps matching TRBD2 (6 bases). V lost 6 bases to trimming and J lost 2 bases, with 15 bases between them. The germline V gene encodes CDR1 SGHRS and CDR2 YFSETQ. The length of the CDR3 is 15 residues. CDR3 in DNA: TGCGCCAGCAAGACCCGGGACTCGGCCTACAATGAGCAGTTCTTC. It is translated as CASKTRDSAYNEQFF. The full variable domain, with the rest looked up from reference TRBV5-1 and TRBJ2-1, is KAGVTQTPRYLIKTRGQQVTLSCSPISGHRSVSWYQQTPGQGLQFLFEYFSETQRNKGNFPGRFSGRQFSNSRSEMNVSTLELGDSALYLCASKTRDSAYNEQFFGPGTRLTVL.

Regarding this clonotype: One junction end disagrees with the germline gene, perhaps due to a read error. The chain links TRBV4-2 to TRBJ1-5; D is unclear. The CDR3 consists of 17 residues. Germline CDR1 and CDR2: LGHNA and YNFKEQ. CDR3 DNA: TGTGCCAACAGCCAAGATCGGGCGACGCACGGCCATCAGCCCCAGCATTTT. Amino acids: CANSQDRATHGHQPQHF.

The chain links TRBV30 to TRBJ2-3, with D perhaps TRBD2 (5 bases). This CDR3 is 13 amino acids long. The germline CDR1 and CDR2 sequences are GTSNPN and SVGIG (reference sequence). Trimming removed 2 bases from V and 3 bases from J, with 9 bases in between. The CDR3 sequence: CAWSRGMTDTQYF. The CDR3 DNA reads TGTGCCTGGAGTCGGGGAATGACAGATACGCAGTATTTT.

The sample holds a few counts of this clonotype. The chain links TRBV20-1 to TRBJ2-1, with 8 nucleotides matching TRBD2. Per germline, CDR1 DFQATT and CDR2 SNEGSKA (reference sequence). V shed 0 bases, J shed 8 bases, and the junction held 9 bases outside the gene matches. This CDR3 is built from 15 residues. Here the CDR3 reads CSARDGRERGYEQFF. The CDR3 nucleotides read TGCAGTGCTAGAGATGGACGGGAGCGGGGGTATGAGCAGTTCTTC.

The V and J genes are TRBV11-2 and TRBJ2-1, with 11 bases matching TRBD2. The length of the CDR3 is 17 residues. V gave up 2 bases and J gave up 8 bases; unmatched junction bases: 11. The germline V gene has CDR1 SGHAT and CDR2 FQNNGV. CDR3 DNA: TGTGCCAGCAGCTTACGCCTAGGGTTAGCGGGAGGGCATGAGCAGTTCTTC. Translated, it gives CASSLRLGLAGGHEQFF.

This clonotype was found a few times. The chain carries TRBV7-3 and TRBJ1-1; D is undetermined. The CDR3 is 15 amino acids. CDR1 SGHTA and CDR2 FQGTGA come from the germline V gene. V shed 5 bases and J shed 0 bases, with 13 bases lying between them. The CDR3 loop reads CASSDGRTMNTEAFF. The CDR3 coding sequence is TGTGCCAGCAGCGACGGACGGACGATGAACACTGAAGCTTTCTTT.

This sequence joins TRBV12-3 or TRBV12-4 and TRBJ2-1, with TRBD1 as a possible D gene (6 bases). Trimming removed 7 bases at V and 8 bases at J, with 21 bases between. The CDR3 has 15 residues. CDR3 DNA: TGTGCCAGCACCCTACTTGGGACACCCAGGGATGAGCAGTTCTTC. Its protein product is CASTLLGTPRDEQFF.

The chain uses TRBV5-1 and TRBJ1-6; unclear D gene. V was shortened by 2 bases and J by 5 bases, with 8 bases between the two germline ends. Germline CDR1 SGHRS, CDR2 YFSETQ. The CDR3 runs to 14 residues. The CDR3 sequence: CASSFPADNSPLHF. In DNA form, the CDR3 reads TGCGCCAGCAGCTTCCCAGCGGATAATTCACCCCTCCACTTT.

CDR3 loop: CSARDDRDNQPQHF. The CDR3, as DNA: TGCAGTGCTAGAGATGACAGGGACAATCAGCCCCAGCATTTT. The chain couples TRBV20-1 to TRBJ1-5, with 7 bases lining up with TRBD1. The trim removed 0 bases at V and 3 bases at J, leaving 2 bases unmatched. CDR3 length equals 14 residues. Germline loops: CDR1 DFQATT, CDR2 SNEGSKA (reference sequence).

V is TRBV5-1 and J is TRBJ2-1; no definite D call. CDR1 is SGHRS, CDR2 YFSETQ, per germline. CDR3 size: 12 residues. Trimming took off 1 base at V and 7 bases at J, with 6 bases between the two ends. In nucleotides, the CDR3 is TGCGCCAGCAGCTTGTCTGTGAATGAGCAGTTCTTC. It translates to CASSLSVNEQFF.

This clonotype showed up just a few times. The chain links TRBV6-6 to TRBJ1-2; D uncertain. This CDR3 has 13 residues. The germline V gene encodes CDR1 MNHNY and CDR2 SVGAGI (reference sequence). Trimming shortened V by 3 bases and J by 5 bases, and 10 bases separated the two germline ends. As DNA, the CDR3 is TGTGCCAGCAGTTATGGGGTTTTGTATGGCTACACCTTC. It encodes CASSYGVLYGYTF.

This clonotype was counted between two and nine times. The J gene is TRBJ2-1, the V gene TRBV5-5; TRBD2 agrees at 7 bases. J lost 8 bases, V lost 0 bases, and 8 bases had no gene match. The CDR3 is 15 amino acids. CDR1 is SGHKS, CDR2 YYEKEE, per germline (reference sequence). The CDR3 loop reads CASSLGGLVWDEQFF. The DNA for the CDR3 is TGTGCCAGCAGCTTGGGAGGACTAGTCTGGGATGAGCAGTTCTTC.

This sequence joins TRBV4-1 and TRBJ2-7; either TRBD1 or TRBD2 may supply D (5 bases each). CDR3 size: 17 residues. Germline V lookup: CDR1 MGHRA, CDR2 YSYEKL. V was shortened by 4 bases and J by 0 bases, with 19 bases between the two germline ends. The CDR3 here is CASSRGERVFASYEQYF. The CDR3 DNA reads as TGCGCCAGCAGCCGAGGGGAGAGGGTATTTGCCTCCTACGAGCAGTACTTC.

This chain connects TRBV6-5 to TRBJ2-5, with D uncertain. Trimming shortened V by 2 bases and J by 5 bases, and 9 bases separated the two germline ends. Germline CDR1 is MNHEY and CDR2 is SVGAGI. The CDR3 runs to 13 residues. CDR3 bases: TGTGCCAGCAGTTACATGGGAAGGGAGACCCAGTACTTC. It yields the protein CASSYMGRETQYF.

There are many counts of this clonotype. This chain connects TRBV10-2 to TRBJ2-7; maybe TRBD1 (7 bases). This CDR3 has 11 amino acids. Looked up from germline, CDR1 is WSHSY and CDR2 is SAAADI. Between the trimmed V and J ends, which lost 7 bases and 4 bases, there was a span of 8 bases. This CDR3 is CASTGGYEQYF. CDR3 sequence (DNA): TGCGCCAGCACAGGGGGGTACGAGCAGTACTTC.

The genes are TRBV7-3 and TRBJ1-1; D not certain. This CDR3 contains 14 residues. Deletions cut 1 base from V and 2 bases from J, with 8 bases between. Looked up from germline, CDR1 is SGHTA and CDR2 is FQGTGA. In nucleotides, the CDR3 is TGTGCCAGCAGCTTAATGGCGCCCAACACTGAAGCTTTCTTT. This encodes CASSLMAPNTEAFF.

V usage is TRBV6-5 and J usage is TRBJ2-2; TRBD1 might be the D (6 bases). The germline V and J ends were trimmed by 2 bases and 0 bases, with 13 bases remaining between them. Per the germline V gene, CDR1 is MNHEY and CDR2 is SVGAGI. There are 17 residues in the CDR3. CDR3 residues: CASSYPAGTSNTGELFF. Here the CDR3 DNA reads TGTGCCAGCAGTTACCCCGCCGGGACATCGAACACCGGGGAGCTGTTTTTT.